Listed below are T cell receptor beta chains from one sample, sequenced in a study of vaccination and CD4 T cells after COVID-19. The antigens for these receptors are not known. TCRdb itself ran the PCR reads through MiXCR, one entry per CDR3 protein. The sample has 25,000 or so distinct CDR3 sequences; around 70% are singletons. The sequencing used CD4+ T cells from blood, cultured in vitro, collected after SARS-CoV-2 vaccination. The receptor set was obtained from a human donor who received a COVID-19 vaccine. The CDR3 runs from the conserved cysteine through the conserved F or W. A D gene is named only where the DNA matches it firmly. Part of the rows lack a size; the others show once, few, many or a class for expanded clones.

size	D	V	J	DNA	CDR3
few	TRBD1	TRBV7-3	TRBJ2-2	TGTGCCAGCAGCCCTGCACTGGGACAGCCCACCGGGGAGCTGTTTTTT	CASSPALGQPTGELFF
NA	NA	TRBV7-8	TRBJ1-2	TGTGCCAGCAGCTTAGCAGAGAACTATGGCTACACCTTC	CASSLAENYGYTF
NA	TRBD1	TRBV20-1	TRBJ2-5	TGCAGTGCTATAGCCGCAGGGGGCTGGGAGACCCAGTACTTC	CSAIAAGGWETQYF
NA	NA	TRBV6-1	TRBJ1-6	TGTGCCAGCAAGAGGACCCTGGGACCTAATAATTCACCCCTCCACTTT	CASKRTLGPNNSPLHF
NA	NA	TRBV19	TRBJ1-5	TGTGCCAGTAGTATAGCCGGGACACTCGCGCCCCAGCATTTT	CASSIAGTLAPQHF
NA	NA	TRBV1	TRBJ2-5	TGCACCAGCAGCCAAGCCGCCGCTAGCGGGCAAGAGACCCAGTACTTC	CTSSQAAASGQETQYF
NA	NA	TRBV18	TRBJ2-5	TGTGCCAGCTCACTCCCAGCGGTCCAAGAGACCCAGTACTTC	CASSLPAVQETQYF
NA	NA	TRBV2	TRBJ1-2	TGTGCCAGCAGGCCTAGGACGGACAGCTATGGCTACACCTTC	CASRPRTDSYGYTF
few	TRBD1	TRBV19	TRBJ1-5	TGTGCCAGTAGTAGAACCGGGACAGGGCACAATCAGCCCCAGCATTTT	CASSRTGTGHNQPQHF
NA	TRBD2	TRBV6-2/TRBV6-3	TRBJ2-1	TGTGCCAGCAGGATCCTCCTAGCGGGGGGGCCCAATGAGCAGTTCTTC	CASRILLAGGPNEQFF
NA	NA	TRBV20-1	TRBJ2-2	TGCAGTGCCGACAGGGAGGGGACCGGGGAGCTGTTTTTT	CSADREGTGELFF
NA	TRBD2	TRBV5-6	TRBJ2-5	TGTGCCAGCAGCCGGACTAGCACACAAGAGACCCAGTACTTC	CASSRTSTQETQYF
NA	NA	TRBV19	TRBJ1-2	TGTGCCAGTAGTAGCCCTAACTGGGGCTACACCTTC	CASSSPNWGYTF
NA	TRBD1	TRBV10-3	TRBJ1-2	TGTGCCATCAGTTCCCCCCTTCTACAGGGGGCCCATGGCTACACCTTC	CAISSPLLQGAHGYTF
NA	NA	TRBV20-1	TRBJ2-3	TGCAGTGCGCCCGAGGGACTTCGGCGTCCGCAGTATTTT	CSAPEGLRRPQYF
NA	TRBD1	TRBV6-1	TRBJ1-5	TGTGCCAGCAGTCTGGGGACAGGACTGAATCAGCCCCAGCATTTT	CASSLGTGLNQPQHF
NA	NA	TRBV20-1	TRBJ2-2	TGCAGTGCTAGTGAGAGGGATCGAGGGACCGGGGAGCTGTTTTTT	CSASERDRGTGELFF
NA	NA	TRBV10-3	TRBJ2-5	TGTGCCGCCCGCGCGGCAGGGAGAGAGACCCAGTACTTC	CAARAAGRETQYF
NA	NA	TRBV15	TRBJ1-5	TGTGCCACCAGCAGAGATCTAAGTACGGATCTCTATAGCAATCAGCCCCAGCATTTT	CATSRDLSTDLYSNQPQHF
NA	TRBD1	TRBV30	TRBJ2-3	TGTGCCTGGAGCACAGGGGGCTATACGCAGTATTTT	CAWSTGGYTQYF
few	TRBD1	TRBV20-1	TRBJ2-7	TGCAGTGCTAGAGATAGGACAGGGGCCTACGAGCAGTACTTC	CSARDRTGAYEQYF
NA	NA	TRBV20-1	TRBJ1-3	TGCAGTGCTAGTTCCGGGGGGGCGGAATCTGGAAACACCATATATTTT	CSASSGGAESGNTIYF
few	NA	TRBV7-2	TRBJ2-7	TGTGCCAGCAGCCCCCAATGGGGGGCCACCTACGAGCAGTACTTC	CASSPQWGATYEQYF
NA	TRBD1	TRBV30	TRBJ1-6	TGTGCCTGGGCTGACAGGGCGCCCTTTAATTCACCCCTCCACTTT	CAWADRAPFNSPLHF
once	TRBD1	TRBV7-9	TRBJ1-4	TGTGCCAGCAGCTTCGCGGCGCAGGGGGGTGAAAAACTGTTTTTT	CASSFAAQGGEKLFF
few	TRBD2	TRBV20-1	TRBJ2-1	TGCAGTGCTGGCGGGGGGGCCTCCTACAATGAGCAGTTCTTC	CSAGGGASYNEQFF
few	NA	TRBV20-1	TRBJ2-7	TGCAGTGCTAGAGATAGGGTACGACGAGCCTACGAGCAGTACTTC	CSARDRVRRAYEQYF
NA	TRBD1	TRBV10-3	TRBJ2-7	TGTGCCATCAGTCCTACCGGGACAGGGCCTTACGAGCAGTACTTC	CAISPTGTGPYEQYF
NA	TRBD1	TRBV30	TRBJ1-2	TGTGCCTGGAGTGTCCCGGGACAGGGAAATAACTATGGCTACACCTTC	CAWSVPGQGNNYGYTF
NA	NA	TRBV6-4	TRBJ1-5	TGTGCCAGCGCCGTGGGGGGTGCAGAAAATCAGCCCCAGCATTTT	CASAVGGAENQPQHF
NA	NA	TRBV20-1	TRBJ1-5	TGCAGTGCTAGTTTGTGGGGCAATCAGCCCCAGCATTTT	CSASLWGNQPQHF
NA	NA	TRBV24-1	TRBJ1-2	TGTGCCACCAGTGACTCAGCACAGGTGGATAACTATGGCTACACCTTC	CATSDSAQVDNYGYTF
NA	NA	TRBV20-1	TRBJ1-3	TGCAGTGCTAGAGGGCCCCTGGGATGGGGGGCCGTCTCTGGAAGCACCATATATTTT	CSARGPLGWGAVSGSTIYF
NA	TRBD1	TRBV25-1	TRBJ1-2	TGTGCCAGCGGGGATGGACAGGGCAACTATGGCTACACCTTC	CASGDGQGNYGYTF
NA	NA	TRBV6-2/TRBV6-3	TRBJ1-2	TGTGCCGCTAGCCCTCCCGGGGTGGGCGGCTACACCTTC	CAASPPGVGGYTF
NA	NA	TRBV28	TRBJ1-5	TGTGCCAGCAGTCCGAGGACAGACGGCTATCAGCCCCAGCATTTT	CASSPRTDGYQPQHF
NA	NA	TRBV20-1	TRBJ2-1	TGCAGTGCCACTAGGGGCGGGCCAGCGGATGAGCAGTTCTTC	CSATRGGPADEQFF
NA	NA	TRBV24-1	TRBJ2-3	TGTGCCACCAGTGACCTGACAGATTTCACAGATACGCAGTATTTT	CATSDLTDFTDTQYF
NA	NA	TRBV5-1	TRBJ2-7	TGCGCCAGCAGCTTAAAAGCAGGTGAAACCTACGAGCAGTACTTC	CASSLKAGETYEQYF
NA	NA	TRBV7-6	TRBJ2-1	TGTGCCAGCAGCACCCGCCGTTGGGGCGGGGCAACCTACAATGAGCAGTTCTTC	CASSTRRWGGATYNEQFF
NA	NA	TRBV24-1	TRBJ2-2	TGTGCCACCAGTGATTGGGGGTTAGGGGGCACCGGGGAGCTGTTTTTT	CATSDWGLGGTGELFF
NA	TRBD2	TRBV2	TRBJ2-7	TGTGCCAGCAGTGGGCTAGCGGGGTTCTACGAGCAGTACTTC	CASSGLAGFYEQYF
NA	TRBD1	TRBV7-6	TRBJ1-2	TGTGCCAGCAGCGGGACAGGGGGCGGCTACACCTTC	CASSGTGGGYTF
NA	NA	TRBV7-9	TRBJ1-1	TGTGCCAGCAGCTTAACCCCCGCAGGGAACACTGAAGCTTTCTTT	CASSLTPAGNTEAFF